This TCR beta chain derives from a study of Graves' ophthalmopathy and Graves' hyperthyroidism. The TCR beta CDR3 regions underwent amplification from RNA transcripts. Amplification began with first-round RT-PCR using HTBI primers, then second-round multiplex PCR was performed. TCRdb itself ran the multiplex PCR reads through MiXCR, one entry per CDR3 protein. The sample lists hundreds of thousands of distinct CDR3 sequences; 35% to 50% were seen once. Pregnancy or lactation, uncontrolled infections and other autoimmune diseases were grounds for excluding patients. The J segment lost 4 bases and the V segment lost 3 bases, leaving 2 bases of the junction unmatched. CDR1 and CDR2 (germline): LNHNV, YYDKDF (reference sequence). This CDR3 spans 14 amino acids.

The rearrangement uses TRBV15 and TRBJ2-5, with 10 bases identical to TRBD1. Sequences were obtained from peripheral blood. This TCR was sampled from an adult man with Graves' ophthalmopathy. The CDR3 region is CATSSRDRGETQYF. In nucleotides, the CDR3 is TGTGCCACCAGCAGTCGGGACAGGGGAGAGACCCAGTACTTC. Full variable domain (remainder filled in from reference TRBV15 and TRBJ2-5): DAMVIQNPRYQVTQFGKPVTLSCSQTLNHNVMYWYQQKSSQAPKLLFHYYDKDFNNEADTPDNFQSRRPNTSFCFLDIRSPGLGDTAMYLCATSSRDRGETQYFGPGTRLLVL.